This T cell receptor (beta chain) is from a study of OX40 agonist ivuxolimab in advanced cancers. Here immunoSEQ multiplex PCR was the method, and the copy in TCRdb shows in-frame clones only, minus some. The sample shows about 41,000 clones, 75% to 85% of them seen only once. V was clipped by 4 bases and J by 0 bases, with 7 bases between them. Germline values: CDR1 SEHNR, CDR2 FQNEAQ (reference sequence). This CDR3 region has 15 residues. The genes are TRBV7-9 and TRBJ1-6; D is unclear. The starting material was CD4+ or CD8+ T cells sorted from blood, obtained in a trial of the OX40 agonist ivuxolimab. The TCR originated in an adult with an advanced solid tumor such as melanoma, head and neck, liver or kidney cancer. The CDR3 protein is CASSSGSSYNSPLHF. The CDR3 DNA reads TGTGCCAGCAGCTCGGGTAGCTCCTATAATTCACCCCTCCACTTT.